Listed below are T cell receptor beta chains from one sample, sequenced in a study of cytomegalovirus exposure and HLA in healthy donors. Measured with immunoSEQ multiplex PCR; TCRdb has only the in-frame clones, and not every one. The sample consists of 120,000 to 150,000 clones, 70% to 90% of them appearing once. Sequenced material: PBMCs. Source of these receptors: a woman between 18 and 30 years old in good health and CMV-seropositive. CDR3s include the opening cysteine and the closing phenylalanine or tryptophan. D genes are given only for firm matches. Rows may omit the clone size; those that give it use once, few, many or a size class.

J gene	D gene	V gene	clone size	CDR3 protein	CDR3 DNA
TRBJ2-1	TRBD2	TRBV29-1	.	CSATTSGGGNEQFF	TGCAGCGCCACTACTAGCGGGGGGGGGAATGAGCAGTTCTTC
TRBJ1-1	TRBD1	TRBV5-1	.	CASGTGRTGDTEAFF	TGCGCCAGCGGTACCGGAAGGACAGGCGACACTGAAGCTTTCTTT
TRBJ1-4	TRBD1	TRBV27	.	CASSSTRDRGLATNEKLFF	TGTGCCAGCAGTTCGACCCGGGACAGGGGACTTGCAACTAATGAAAAACTGTTTTTT
TRBJ2-1	.	TRBV6-6	.	CASSTLGGATFF	TGTGCCAGCAGCACTTTGGGGGGGGCAACGTTCTTC
TRBJ2-7	.	TRBV20-1	.	CSAQDYHEQYF	TGCAGTGCTCAAGACTATCACGAGCAGTACTTC
TRBJ2-2	TRBD2	TRBV7-3	.	CASSSPWSGSGTGELFF	TGTGCCAGCAGCTCCCCATGGAGCGGGAGCGGCACCGGGGAGCTGTTTTTT
TRBJ2-7	TRBD2	TRBV6-6	.	CASTIGTRSYEQYF	TGTGCCAGCACCATCGGGACTAGGTCCTACGAGCAGTACTTC
TRBJ2-1	TRBD2	TRBV19	.	CASSIAKIGLAGLYNEQFF	TGTGCCAGTAGTATAGCCAAAATAGGACTAGCGGGATTGTACAATGAGCAGTTCTTC
TRBJ1-2	TRBD1	TRBV30	.	CAWTGGAGGYTF	TGTGCCTGGACAGGGGGCGCGGGTGGCTACACCTTC
TRBJ2-1	.	TRBV5-1	.	CASSLQGSNEQFF	TGCGCCAGCAGCCTCCAGGGTAGTAATGAGCAGTTCTTC
TRBJ1-3	TRBD1	TRBV6-1	.	CASSIDRGFGNTIYF	TGTGCCAGCAGTATTGACAGGGGGTTTGGAAACACCATATATTTT
TRBJ2-1	.	TRBV12-2	.	CASRLLTSVSSYNEQFF	TGTGCAAGTCGCTTACTCACTAGCGTTAGCTCCTACAATGAGCAGTTCTTC
TRBJ1-3	.	TRBV11-2	.	CASSFTGAGNTIYF	TGTGCCAGCAGCTTCACGGGGGCTGGAAACACCATATATTTT
TRBJ2-3	.	TRBV27	.	CASSFAGTQYF	TGTGCCAGCAGTTTTGCGGGCACGCAGTATTTT
TRBJ1-2	TRBD1	TRBV6-5	.	CASGRDRAFGYTF	TGTGCCAGCGGACGGGACAGGGCGTTTGGCTACACCTTC
TRBJ1-6	TRBD1	TRBV18	.	CASSPSGDRGSPLHF	TGTGCCAGCTCACCGTCTGGGGACAGGGGTTCACCCCTCCACTTT
TRBJ2-1	.	TRBV14	.	CASSQGGNLYNEQFF	TGTGCCAGCAGCCAGGGAGGAAACCTCTACAATGAGCAGTTCTTC
TRBJ2-1	.	TRBV5-1	.	CASSLGWRGSSYNEQFF	TGCGCCAGCAGCTTGGGTTGGCGAGGAAGCTCCTACAATGAGCAGTTCTTC
TRBJ1-6	TRBD1	TRBV27	.	CASSLSSLGTGNNSPLHF	TGTGCCAGCAGTTTATCTTCCCTTGGGACAGGGAATAATTCACCCCTCCACTTT
TRBJ1-1	.	TRBV7-9	.	CASSSTEGNTEAFF	TGTGCCAGCAGTTCTACAGAGGGGAACACTGAAGCTTTCTTT
TRBJ2-3	.	TRBV13	few	CASSLPPSLDTQYF	TGTGCCAGCAGCTTACCTCCCTCCTTAGATACGCAGTATTTT
TRBJ2-5	TRBD2	TRBV5-1	.	CASTKAGTSGQETQYF	TGCGCCAGCACCAAAGCGGGGACTAGCGGGCAAGAGACCCAGTACTTC
TRBJ2-1	TRBD2	TRBV29-1	.	CSATGLAGGPGVGEQFF	TGCAGCGCGACGGGACTAGCGGGAGGGCCTGGCGTTGGTGAGCAGTTCTTC
TRBJ2-7	.	TRBV11-3	.	CASSSGGKPYEQYF	TGTGCCAGCAGCTCAGGTGGAAAACCATACGAGCAGTACTTC
TRBJ1-6	.	TRBV5-1	few	CASSLTRSSYNSPLHF	TGCGCCAGCAGCTTAACAAGGAGCTCCTATAATTCACCCCTCCACTTT
TRBJ2-7	TRBD1	TRBV5-1	.	CASSLAGTGTYEQYF	TGCGCCAGCAGCTTGGCCGGGACAGGGACCTACGAGCAGTACTTC
TRBJ2-3	TRBD2	TRBV5-1	.	CASSSGTRRSTDTQYF	TGCGCCAGCAGCTCAGGGACTAGACGGAGCACAGATACGCAGTATTTT
TRBJ1-2	.	TRBV4-1	.	CASSPAGGTGYGYTF	TGCGCCAGCAGCCCAGCGGGGGGAACGGGCTATGGCTACACCTTC
TRBJ1-5	TRBD1	TRBV18	few	CASSAQGSNQPQHF	TGTGCCAGCTCAGCACAGGGGTCCAATCAGCCCCAGCATTTT
TRBJ2-5	.	TRBV6-1	.	CASSPSRSRGETQYF	TGTGCCAGCAGCCCAAGCCGTTCTAGAGGAGAGACCCAGTACTTC
TRBJ1-1	.	TRBV30	.	CAWSRSVRAFF	TGTGCCTGGAGCCGATCGGTGAGGGCTTTCTTT
TRBJ2-7	.	TRBV7-2	.	CASSSYYEQYF	TGTGCCAGCAGCTCCTACTACGAGCAGTACTTC
TRBJ1-6	.	TRBV5-1	.	CASRNPLTESPLHF	TGCGCCAGCAGGAACCCACTCACCGAATCACCCCTCCACTTT
TRBJ2-7	.	TRBV4-1	.	CASSREAVSYEQYF	TGCGCCAGCAGCCGAGAGGCGGTATCCTACGAGCAGTACTTC
TRBJ1-4	TRBD1	TRBV7-3	.	CASSLDRGQRNEKLFF	TGTGCCAGCAGCTTAGACAGGGGGCAACGGAATGAAAAACTGTTTTTT
TRBJ1-2	.	TRBV29-1	.	CSVEETANYGYTF	TGCAGCGTTGAGGAGACTGCTAACTATGGCTACACCTTC
TRBJ1-4	.	TRBV19	.	CASSSRTVEKLFF	TGTGCCAGTAGTAGCCGGACAGTAGAAAAACTGTTTTTT
TRBJ1-2	.	TRBV4-2	.	CASSQGTENYGYTF	TGTGCCAGCAGCCAAGGGACAGAGAACTATGGCTACACCTTC
TRBJ1-1	.	TRBV28	.	CASSPPGVAEAFF	TGTGCCAGCAGTCCCCCCGGGGTGGCTGAAGCTTTCTTT
TRBJ2-7	.	TRBV28	few	CASSFHRGEQYF	TGTGCCAGCAGTTTCCATCGGGGCGAGCAGTACTTC
TRBJ1-4	.	TRBV10-3	.	CAIHPGGANEKLFF	TGTGCCATTCATCCGGGAGGAGCTAATGAAAAACTGTTTTTT
TRBJ2-3	.	TRBV12-5	.	CASGLGQSYTDTQYF	TGTGCTAGTGGTCTAGGACAGTCATACACAGATACGCAGTATTTT
TRBJ1-6	.	TRBV28	.	CASSLGVGRSPLHF	TGTGCCAGCAGTTTAGGCGTAGGGAGGTCACCCCTCCACTTT
TRBJ2-7	.	TRBV28	.	CASSLYRDSYEQYF	TGTGCCAGCAGTTTATACAGGGACTCCTACGAGCAGTACTTC